One and the same sample provided the 10 T cell receptor beta chains below, sequenced in a study of blood T cells in healthy people across ages. Then a second PCR, running roughly 7 to 11 cycles, was carried out with a sample-barcoded 5' primer and a J-beta primer mix. From the 5' RACE reads, TCRdb called clonotypes with MiXCR, one entry per CDR3 protein. The sample has 1.8 million or so distinct CDR3 sequences; about two fifths are singletons. The source material was blood. The receptors come from a human donor in good health.

This clonotype was detected a few times. The rearrangement uses TRBV6-2 or TRBV6-3 and TRBJ1-1; D is uncertain. Germline lookup yields CDR1 MNHEY and CDR2 SVGEGT. CDR3 length: 13 residues. V lost 6 bases to trimming and J lost 3 bases, with 11 bases between them. The CDR3 bases are TGTGCCAGCAGAGAGGACCCGGACACTGAAGCTTTCTTT. This sequence encodes CASREDPDTEAFF.

This clonotype has just a few counts. V usage is TRBV20-1 and J usage is TRBJ1-2; D is unresolved. Trimming took 2 bases from V and 2 from J, leaving 9 bases between them. This CDR3 region has 13 residues. From germline, CDR1 is DFQATT and CDR2 SNEGSKA (reference sequence). CDR3: CSARPLSNYGYTF. The CDR3 region has the DNA TGCAGTGCTAGACCACTGTCAAACTATGGCTACACCTTC.

This chain connects TRBV11-2 to TRBJ1-2, with a weak D call TRBD1 (5 bases). V shed 4 bases and J shed 3 bases, with 18 bases lying between them. The length of the CDR3 is 16 residues. The germline gives CDR1 SGHAT, CDR2 FQNNGV. CDR3 sequence (DNA): TGTGCCAGCAGCTCCCCAAAGGGGCGGCAGGACTATGGCTACACCTTC. Protein sequence: CASSSPKGRQDYGYTF.

This chain joins TRBV4-3 and TRBJ1-1; no reliable D call. The V and J ends lost 0 bases and 8 bases respectively, with 10 bases between them. Germline V CDR1 and CDR2: LGHNA, YSLEER. The CDR3 totals 13 residues. The CDR3 sequence: CASSQDADREAFF. The CDR3, as DNA: TGCGCCAGCAGCCAAGATGCGGACCGAGAAGCTTTCTTT.

This clonotype came up a few times. The chain joins TRBV20-1 to TRBJ2-1, with TRBD2 matching over 7 bases. There are 13 residues in the CDR3. Germline V CDR1 and CDR2: DFQATT, SNEGSKA (reference sequence). This CDR3 is CTPQSGTTNEQFF. The CDR3 DNA sequence: TGCACTCCCCAGTCCGGGACTACAAATGAGCAGTTCTTC.

This clonotype has more than one count but fewer than ten. This sequence joins TRBV7-2 and TRBJ2-3; 7 bases agree with TRBD2. The CDR3 consists of 17 residues. Per the germline V gene, CDR1 is SGHTA and CDR2 is FQGNSA. Trimming cost V 4 bases and J 1 base; bases outside gene matches: 11. DNA of the CDR3: TGTGCCAGCAGCTGGACGTTGGAAAGCGGGGGCACAGATACGCAGTATTTT. As protein: CASSWTLESGGTDTQYF.

The CDR3 spells CASSQGLGQGSLRAFF. CDR3 sequence (DNA): TGTGCCAGCAGCCAAGGCCTGGGACAGGGGTCATTGCGAGCTTTCTTT. The V and J genes are TRBV3-1 and TRBJ1-1, with 10 bases lining up with TRBD1. CDR1 is LGHDT and CDR2 is YNNKEL in the germline V gene (reference sequence). The CDR3 has 16 residues. After removal of 1 base from V and 10 bases from J, the junction contained 12 bases not matched to a gene.

This chain connects TRBV6-1 to TRBJ1-1; 9 positions agree with TRBD1. CDR3 length: 19 residues. Germline V gives CDR1 MNHNS, CDR2 SASEGT. V lost 7 bases to trimming and J lost 1 base; unmatched junction nucleotides: 19. DNA for the CDR3: TGTGCCAGCACTCCTCGTCGACTCGTCCGGGACAGGGCGAACACTGAAGCTTTCTTT. This gives the protein CASTPRRLVRDRANTEAFF.

The rearrangement joins TRBV10-3 to TRBJ2-1, with TRBD2 matching over 15 bases. The CDR3 is 17 amino acids. Germline CDR1 is ENHRY and CDR2 is SYGVKD. With V trimmed by 6 bases and J by 9 bases, 12 bases remained unmatched. Here the CDR3 reads CAIRSWTSGGASREQFF. The DNA of the CDR3 is TGTGCCATCAGGTCCTGGACTAGCGGGGGGGCCTCACGTGAGCAGTTCTTC.

This clonotype was detected only a few times. A much larger clone is a single base away; this may be a read error. J is TRBJ2-5 and V is TRBV12-3 or TRBV12-4; D uncertain. CDR3 length equals 13 residues. Trimming shortened V by 8 bases and J by 3 bases, and 13 bases separated the two germline ends. This CDR3 is CASGPIDEETQYF. For the CDR3, the DNA is TGTGCCAGCGGCCCCATAGATGAAGAGACCCAGTACTTC.